These 27 T cell receptor beta chains were sequenced from one sample in a study of blood T cell repertoires in COVID-19. Measured with immunoSEQ multiplex PCR; TCRdb has only the in-frame clones, and not every one. The sample lists more than 200,000 clones, 80% occurring once. The sequenced material came from PBMCs or T cells enriched from blood (not recorded which). The receptors here all came from a woman in her forties with acute COVID-19.

The V call is TRBV5-1, the J call TRBJ2-5; D ambiguous. This CDR3 has 15 amino acids. The V end lost 0 bases, the J end lost 4 bases, and 13 bases lay between the germline ends. Germline lookup yields CDR1 SGHRS and CDR2 YFSETQ. CDR3 residues: CASSLEPTLSETQYF. The CDR3 DNA reads TGCGCCAGCAGCTTGGAACCAACTCTTTCAGAGACCCAGTACTTC.

The chain uses TRBV7-2 and TRBJ2-5; D might be TRBD2 (5 bases). Germline CDR1 is SGHTA and CDR2 is FQGNSA. This CDR3 has 19 amino acids. V dropped 1 base and J dropped 6 bases, with 27 bases sitting between them. CDR3 DNA: TGTGCCAGCAGCTTAGTGACCCTAGCCACGAGAAGGAATTTGCAGACCCAGTACTTC. Translation: CASSLVTLATRRNLQTQYF.

This rearrangement joins TRBV21-1 to TRBJ2-7; TRBD1, as called in the table, went unchecked against the DNA. TRBV21-1 has pseudogene status. The CDR3 loop spans 16 amino acids. The CDR3 loop is CASSKRSTGRPYEQYF. In DNA form, the CDR3 reads TGTGCCAGCAGCAAACGATCGACAGGGAGACCCTACGAGCAGTACTTC.

The V gene is TRBV11-2, the J gene TRBJ1-6; possibly TRBD1 for D (6 bases). CDR3 length: 14 amino acids. V lost 3 bases and J lost 8, with 11 bases in between. In germline, CDR1 is SGHAT, CDR2 FQNNGV. The CDR3 protein is CASSFQQGYSPLHF. CDR3 coding DNA: TGTGCCAGCAGCTTCCAGCAGGGGTATTCACCCCTCCACTTT. Supplemented by reference TRBV11-2 and TRBJ1-6, the full variable domain reads EAGVAQSPRYKIIEKRQSVAFWCNPISGHATLYWYQQILGQGPKLLIQFQNNGVVDDSQLPKDRFSAERLKGVDSTLKIQPAKLEDSAVYLCASSFQQGYSPLHFGNGTRLTVT.

The V call is TRBV7-9, the J call TRBJ1-1, with D unclear. Trimming took off 3 bases at V and 1 base at J, with 9 bases between the two ends. Germline V gene data show CDR1 as SEHNR and CDR2 as FQNEAQ (reference sequence). This CDR3 is 14 amino acids long. This chain's CDR3 is CASSFGGQNTEAFF. The CDR3 DNA follows: TGTGCCAGCAGCTTCGGTGGTCAGAACACTGAAGCTTTCTTT.

The gene calls are TRBV19 and TRBJ2-3; maybe TRBD2 (7 bases). This CDR3 spans 15 amino acids. Germline CDR1 LNHDA, CDR2 SQIVND (reference sequence). The V and J ends lost 3 bases and 7 bases respectively, with 17 bases between them. The CDR3 DNA reads as TGTGCCAGTAGTATGTCTAGGGGGGGAGCAAATACGCAGTATTTT. The encoded protein is CASSMSRGGANTQYF.

V is TRBV28 and J is TRBJ1-5; 7 bases are shared with TRBD1. The CDR3 spans 15 residues. Germline trimming cut 6 bases from V and 2 bases from J; bases unmatched to any gene: 7. Germline loops: CDR1 MDHEN, CDR2 SYDVKM. CDR3 in amino acids: CASSAQGGRNQPQHF. The DNA of the CDR3 is TGTGCCAGCAGCGCTCAAGGGGGCCGCAATCAGCCCCAGCATTTT.

This chain connects TRBV7-2 to TRBJ2-7; D perhaps matches TRBD1 (6 bases). Germline V gene sequence: CDR1 SGHTA, CDR2 FQGNSA. The CDR3 contains 13 residues. Between the trimmed V and J ends, which lost 5 bases and 7 bases, there was a span of 15 bases. The CDR3 protein is CASSQGPLGEQYF. CDR3 in DNA: TGTGCCAGCAGCCAGGGGCCCCTGGGGGAGCAGTACTTC.

V and J are TRBV19 and TRBJ2-3, with D tentatively TRBD1 (6 bases). Germline lookup yields CDR1 LNHDA and CDR2 SQIVND (reference sequence). V was clipped by 4 bases and J by 0 bases, with 17 bases between them. The CDR3 is made up of 17 amino acids. CDR3 DNA sequence: TGTGCCAGTAGTACCCCCGTATTGGGGGCTAGCACAGATACGCAGTATTTT. It translates to CASSTPVLGASTDTQYF.

CDR3 bases: TGTGCCAGCAAGGGGCAGCACACAGATACGCAGTATTTT. This sequence encodes CASKGQHTDTQYF. The chain has TRBV6-6 and TRBJ2-3, with D tentatively TRBD1 (5 bases). The CDR3 sequence is 13 residues long. Trimming took off 7 bases at V and 2 bases at J, with 10 bases between the two ends. Germline V lookup: CDR1 MNHNY, CDR2 SVGAGI (reference sequence).

The chain links TRBV9 to TRBJ1-1; 8 bases fit TRBD1. In germline, CDR1 is SGDLS, CDR2 YYNGEE. This CDR3 has 16 residues. The ends lost 0 bases at V and 1 base at J; junction bases unmatched: 5. CDR3 in amino acids: CASSVGDRLPNTEAFF. CDR3 nucleotides: TGTGCCAGCAGCGTAGGGGACAGGCTACCGAACACTGAAGCTTTCTTT. The full variable domain, with the rest looked up from reference TRBV9 and TRBJ1-1, is DSGVTQTPKHLITATGQRVTLRCSPRSGDLSVYWYQQSLDQGLQFLIQYYNGEERAKGNILERFSAQQFPDLHSELNLSSLELGDSALYFCASSVGDRLPNTEAFFGQGTRLTVV.

The CDR3 DNA reads TGTGCCAGCAGTTACTCTGCAGGGGATCAGCCCCAGCATTTT. Encoded protein: CASSYSAGDQPQHF. This chain connects TRBV6-2 or TRBV6-3 to TRBJ1-5; tentative D call: TRBD1 (6 bases). Trimming removed 0 bases from V and 5 bases from J, with 8 bases in between. Germline assignment: CDR1 MNHEY and CDR2 SVGEGT. The CDR3 has 14 residues.

The table lists this clone with a few counts. The chain couples TRBV7-3 to TRBJ1-6; unclear D gene. CDR3 size: 16 residues. The germline gives CDR1 SGHTA, CDR2 FQGTGA. Trimming removed 5 bases at V and 7 bases at J, with 18 bases between. CDR3 coding DNA: TGTGCCAGCAGCCGTTATCCGGGGAGGACCAATTCACCCCTCCACTTT. The encoded protein is CASSRYPGRTNSPLHF.

This clone has just a few counts. This chain uses TRBV9 with TRBJ2-2; TRBD2 matches at 12 bases. The CDR3 extends over 16 amino acids. The V gene's germline CDR1 is SGDLS and CDR2 YYNGEE. V lost 2 bases to trimming and J lost 4 bases; unmatched junction nucleotides: 3. The CDR3 sequence: CASSVTSGRSTGELFF. In DNA form, the CDR3 reads TGTGCCAGCAGCGTCACTAGCGGGAGGTCCACCGGGGAGCTGTTTTTT. The full variable domain, with the rest looked up from reference TRBV9 and TRBJ2-2, is DSGVTQTPKHLITATGQRVTLRCSPRSGDLSVYWYQQSLDQGLQFLIQYYNGEERAKGNILERFSAQQFPDLHSELNLSSLELGDSALYFCASSVTSGRSTGELFFGEGSRLTVL.

In the case of this clone: Additional DNA sequences in this sample encode the identical CDR3. V is TRBV29-1 and J is TRBJ2-3; 16 bases match TRBD2. Germline values: CDR1 SQVTM, CDR2 ANQGSEA. The CDR3 loop spans 16 amino acids. J gave up 4 bases and V 6 bases, and 7 bases lay outside the gene matches. The CDR3 coding sequence is TGCAGCGTGACCGGGACTAGCGGGAGGGCAGCAGATACGCAGTATTTT. Translated: CSVTGTSGRAADTQYF.

The J gene is TRBJ2-1, the V gene TRBV4-3; D possibly corresponds to TRBD1 (5 bases). The germline V gene encodes CDR1 LGHNA and CDR2 YSLEER. V was clipped by 0 bases and J by 2 bases, with 8 bases between them. The CDR3 runs 15 residues. CDR3 region: CASSQEAGTYNEQFF. In DNA, the CDR3 is TGCGCCAGCAGCCAAGAGGCAGGGACCTACAATGAGCAGTTCTTC.

The chain couples TRBV25-1 to TRBJ1-4; D may be TRBD1 (5 bases). This CDR3 is 14 amino acids long. V was trimmed by 2 bases and J by 5 bases, leaving 9 bases between them. Per germline, CDR1 MGHDK and CDR2 SYGVNS. For the CDR3, the DNA is TGTGCCAGCAGTGAACGGGGGAAGAATGAAAAACTGTTTTTT. It is translated as CASSERGKNEKLFF. Full variable domain (outside the CDR3, taken from reference TRBV25-1 and TRBJ1-4): EADIYQTPRYLVIGTGKKITLECSQTMGHDKMYWYQQDPGMELHLIHYSYGVNSTEKGDLSSESTVSRIRTEHFPLTLESARPSHTSQYLCASSERGKNEKLFFGSGTQLSVL.

This chain uses TRBV7-2 with TRBJ2-4, with TRBD1 matching 8 bases. The CDR3 contains 15 residues. Germline assignment: CDR1 SGHTA and CDR2 FQGNSA. V shed 1 base, J shed 7 bases, and the junction held 6 bases outside the gene matches. CDR3 region: CASSLEAGGHNIQYF. The CDR3 DNA sequence: TGTGCCAGCAGCTTAGAGGCAGGGGGCCACAACATTCAGTACTTC.

This clone has at least ten counts. The chain carries TRBV4-1 and TRBJ1-5; unclear D gene. V lost 1 base to trimming and J lost 9 bases, with 13 bases between them. This CDR3 region has 14 residues. CDR1 MGHRA and CDR2 YSYEKL come from the germline V gene. CDR3 loop: CASSQVRGMGPQHF. The CDR3 DNA is TGCGCCAGCAGCCAAGTACGAGGAATGGGGCCCCAGCATTTT.

The rearrangement uses TRBV29-1 and TRBJ2-1, with D hard to call. Deletions cut 4 bases from V and 7 bases from J, with 20 bases between. This CDR3 comprises 15 residues. Germline V gene data show CDR1 as SQVTM and CDR2 as ANQGSEA. The CDR3 loop reads CSVGLSTVLRNEQFF. In nucleotides, the CDR3 is TGCAGCGTTGGCCTGTCGACGGTTCTCAGGAATGAGCAGTTCTTC.

This chain uses TRBV5-5 with TRBJ2-3; D may be TRBD2 (6 bases). The CDR3 is made up of 13 amino acids. The V gene lost 3 bases and the J gene lost 2 bases, with 7 bases spanning the gap. The germline CDR1 and CDR2 sequences are SGHKS and YYEKEE (reference sequence). The CDR3 coding sequence is TGTGCCAGCAGCTGGGGGGACACAGATACGCAGTATTTT. This encodes CASSWGDTDTQYF.

The chain carries TRBV6-5 and TRBJ1-3; D is unresolved. The CDR3 length is 16 residues. The germline V gene encodes CDR1 MNHEY and CDR2 SVGAGI. Trimming stripped 2 bases from V and 0 bases from J, with 11 bases between. The CDR3: CASSYDPSSSGNTIYF. CDR3 DNA sequence: TGTGCCAGCAGTTACGACCCGTCTAGCTCTGGAAACACCATATATTTT.

The CDR3 region is CASSLTRGTGAFF. DNA of the CDR3: TGTGCCAGCAGTTTAACGAGGGGGACGGGAGCTTTCTTT. This chain uses TRBV12-3 or TRBV12-4 with TRBJ1-1; TRBD1 might be the D (6 bases). Trimming removed 2 bases at V and 10 bases at J, with 14 bases between. The CDR3 runs 13 residues.

V is TRBV6-2 or TRBV6-3 and J is TRBJ2-6; 8 bases are a match to TRBD1. The CDR3 has 14 amino acids. CDR1 is MNHEY, CDR2 SVGEGT, per germline. With V trimmed by 5 bases and J by 3 bases, 0 bases remained unmatched. CDR3 nucleotides: TGTGCCAGCAGTACAGGGGGTGGGGCCAACGTCCTGACTTTC. The encoded protein is CASSTGGGANVLTF.

The chain carries TRBV15 and TRBJ2-3; D perhaps matches TRBD2 (6 bases). This CDR3 has 14 amino acids. V was clipped by 5 bases and J by 1 base, with 10 bases between them. Germline V gene sequence: CDR1 LNHNV, CDR2 YYDKDF (reference sequence). The CDR3 loop is CATSVQRGTDTQYF. The CDR3 nucleotides are TGTGCCACCAGCGTCCAGCGGGGCACAGATACGCAGTATTTT.

The J gene is TRBJ2-2, the V gene TRBV7-2, with unresolved D. This CDR3 has 13 amino acids. Trimming stripped 1 base from V and 6 bases from J, with 6 bases between. The germline V gene has CDR1 SGHTA and CDR2 FQGNSA. The CDR3 here is CASSLGSPGELFF. The CDR3 DNA reads as TGTGCCAGCAGCTTAGGTAGTCCCGGGGAGCTGTTTTTT.

The CDR3 protein is CASSFEAQETQYF. Written as DNA, the CDR3 is TGTGCCAGCAGCTTCGAGGCCCAAGAGACCCAGTACTTC. The chain joins TRBV7-9 to TRBJ2-5; no reliable D call. Germline values: CDR1 SEHNR, CDR2 FQNEAQ (reference sequence). V lost 3 bases and J 1 base, leaving 6 bases between the germline ends. The CDR3 loop spans 13 amino acids.